This passage covers 26 T cell receptor beta chains from one sample sequenced in a study of molecular identifiers for immune sequencing clone quantification. TCRdb re-analysed the PCR reads in MiXCR, keeping a single row per CDR3 protein. The sample has around 480,000 distinct CDR3 sequences, 20% to 25% seen once. Sequencing was performed on naive CD8+ T cells from blood, with Jurkat cell RNA spiked in. Subset: FACS-sorted CD8+CD4-CCR7+CD45RA+ naive T cells. The receptors were sampled from a human donor in good health. Some libraries in this study had Jurkat cell RNA spiked in.

In this sample, this clonotype turned up a few times. V gene TRBV6-5 combines with J gene TRBJ2-3, with D hard to call. This CDR3 has 16 amino acids. CDR1 and CDR2 (germline): MNHEY, SVGAGI. The V gene lost 2 bases and the J gene lost 2 bases, with 14 bases spanning the gap. The CDR3 sequence is CASSYRRTYYTDTQYF. CDR3 coding DNA: TGTGCCAGCAGTTACCGGCGAACTTACTACACAGATACGCAGTATTTT.

The gene calls are TRBV20-1 and TRBJ1-4; the D is unclear. The germline V and J ends were trimmed by 1 base and 5 bases, with 11 bases remaining between them. The CDR3 consists of 14 residues. Germline-derived CDR1 and CDR2 are DFQATT and SNEGSKA (reference sequence). CDR3 protein: CSARVPGKNEKLFF. In DNA, the CDR3 is TGCAGTGCTAGAGTCCCGGGGAAGAATGAAAAACTGTTTTTT.

V and J are TRBV12-3 or TRBV12-4 and TRBJ2-1; the match to TRBD2 covers 8 bases. The ends lost 3 bases at V and 8 bases at J; junction bases unmatched: 6. CDR3 length: 14 residues. The CDR3 sequence is CASSFVTAGDEQFF. CDR3 sequence (DNA): TGTGCCAGCAGTTTTGTGACAGCGGGAGATGAGCAGTTCTTC.

The rearrangement links TRBV24-1 to TRBJ2-1, with no clear D. The CDR3 contains 13 residues. V was clipped by 9 bases and J by 1 base, with 9 bases between them. Germline CDR1 KGHDR, CDR2 SFDVKD. This CDR3 reads CATSTNSYNEQFF. DNA of the CDR3: TGTGCCACCTCGACGAATTCCTACAATGAGCAGTTCTTC.

With respect to this clonotype: Given a much more abundant clone one base away, this may be a read error. The CDR3 is CASSLEVSSNYEQYF. In DNA, the CDR3 is TGTGCCAGCAGCTTAGAAGTGTCCAGCAACTACGAGCAGTACTTC. The chain carries TRBV7-9 and TRBJ2-7; D gene ambiguous. The CDR3 spans 15 residues. V was cut by 1 base and J by 3 bases, with 13 bases left in between. CDR1 and CDR2 (germline): SEHNR, FQNEAQ (reference sequence).

This clonotype was counted a few times. The chain joins TRBV5-1 to TRBJ1-1; D call uncertain. Trimming took 1 base from V and 0 from J, leaving 7 bases between them. The length of the CDR3 is 14 residues. From germline, CDR1 is SGHRS and CDR2 YFSETQ. CDR3 region: CASSLREMNTEAFF. CDR3 DNA sequence: TGCGCCAGCAGCTTGCGGGAGATGAACACTGAAGCTTTCTTT.

With regard to this clonotype: Germline is not matched at one junction end, which may reflect a read error. The V call is TRBV2, the J call TRBJ1-3, with D possibly TRBD1 on 5 matching bases. The CDR3 totals 14 residues. Germline-derived CDR1 and CDR2 are SNHLY and FYNNEI. CDR3 in DNA: TGTGCCAGCAGTGAATTGGGGCCGGGAAACACCGTATATTTT. As protein: CASSELGPGNTVYF.

This clonotype was seen repeatedly, ten times or more. This chain links TRBV24-1 with TRBJ2-3, with 12 bases identical to TRBD1. The germline CDR1 and CDR2 sequences are KGHDR and SFDVKD. The junction had 7 bases not matched to a gene; V was cut back by 0 bases and J by 4 bases. The CDR3 has 18 amino acids. The CDR3 coding sequence is TGTGCCACCAGTGATTTGCGGGGACAGGGGGCGGTTTCAGATACGCAGTATTTT. It codes for CATSDLRGQGAVSDTQYF.

With respect to this clonotype: This may be a read error: a much more frequent sequence differs by one nucleotide. This chain joins TRBV4-3 and TRBJ2-5, with D perhaps matching TRBD2 (5 bases). Looked up from germline, CDR1 is LGHNA and CDR2 is YSLEER. This CDR3 region has 15 residues. In DNA, the CDR3 is TGCGCCAGCAGCCTAATTACCGGGGTTCAAGAGTCCCAGTACTTC. As protein: CASSLITGVQESQYF.

This clonotype occurred a few times. This chain uses TRBV27 with TRBJ1-3; D perhaps matches TRBD1 (5 bases). Trimming removed 7 bases from V and 0 bases from J, with 13 bases in between. CDR1 is MNHEY, CDR2 SMNVEV, per germline (reference sequence). The CDR3 has 15 residues. The CDR3 DNA reads as TGTGCCAGCACCCACGGGGCCTCCTCTGGAAACACCATATATTTT. This sequence encodes CASTHGASSGNTIYF.

This clonotype has more than one count but fewer than ten. The chain recombines TRBV30 with TRBJ1-6; 8 bases map to TRBD1. The CDR3 loop spans 11 amino acids. With 1 base clipped from V and 16 bases from J, the junction kept 3 bases outside the gene matches. Germline assignment: CDR1 GTSNPN and CDR2 SVGIG (reference sequence). The DNA for the CDR3 is TGTGCCTGGAGTGCAACAGGGGGACTCCACTTT. This encodes CAWSATGGLHF. The whole variable domain, remainder taken from reference TRBV30 and TRBJ1-6, is SQTIHQWPATLVQPVGSPLSLECTVEGTSNPNLYWYRQAAGRGLQLLFYSVGIGQISSEVPQNLSASRPQDRQFILSSKKLLLSDSGFYLCAWSATGGLHFGNGTRLTVT.

On this clonotype itself: This clone may be a read error of a much larger clone one base away. The chain joins TRBV6-2 or TRBV6-3 to TRBJ2-7; D is perhaps TRBD2 (5 bases). V lost 6 bases to trimming and J lost 11 bases, with 14 bases between them. This CDR3 spans 11 amino acids. CDR1 and CDR2 (germline): MNHEY, SVGEGT. The CDR3 protein is CASSYGKEKYF. CDR3 DNA: TGTGCCAGCAGCTACGGGAAGGAAAAGTACTTC.

With regard to this clonotype: The junction and the germline gene differ at one end; a read error may be behind it. This chain uses TRBV7-2 with TRBJ2-2, with 11 bases fitting TRBD2. This CDR3 contains 18 residues. Germline assignment: CDR1 SGHTA and CDR2 FQGNSA. In nucleotides, the CDR3 is TGTGCCAGCAGCTTATTTGTAGCGGGGGGGCTTTTCTCCTGGGAGCTGGTTTTT. This gives the protein CASSLFVAGGLFSWELVF.

This chain joins TRBV7-9 and TRBJ2-5; 8 positions match TRBD2. There are 14 residues in the CDR3. Per the germline V gene, CDR1 is SEHNR and CDR2 is FQNEAQ (reference sequence). V lost 3 bases, J lost 5 bases, and 5 bases stayed unmatched. CDR3 sequence reads: CASSFGGAMETQYF. CDR3 nucleotide sequence: TGTGCCAGCAGCTTCGGGGGGGCCATGGAGACCCAGTACTTC. The full variable domain, rest sourced from reference TRBV7-9 and TRBJ2-5, is DTGVSQNPRHKITKRGQNVTFRCDPISEHNRLYWYRQTLGQGPEFLTYFQNEAQLEKSRLLSDRFSAERPKGSFSTLEIQRTEQGDSAMYLCASSFGGAMETQYFGPGTRLLVL.

The V and J genes are TRBV5-5 and TRBJ1-1; D might be TRBD1 (5 bases). The CDR3 has 14 amino acids. CDR1 is SGHKS and CDR2 is YYEKEE in the germline V gene (reference sequence). V lost 0 bases and J lost 3, with 9 bases in between. The CDR3 here is CASSLGRVHTEAFF. Here the CDR3 DNA reads TGTGCCAGCAGCTTGGGCAGGGTGCACACTGAAGCTTTCTTT.

The sample holds many counts of this clonotype. The chain joins TRBV4-1 to TRBJ2-7; maybe TRBD1 (6 bases). This CDR3 spans 13 amino acids. Germline lookup yields CDR1 MGHRA and CDR2 YSYEKL. Trimming took off 1 base at V and 6 bases at J, with 10 bases between the two ends. This chain's CDR3 is CASSQVVGAEQYF. The CDR3, as DNA: TGCGCCAGCAGCCAAGTTGTGGGGGCCGAGCAGTACTTC.

This clonotype has ten or more counts. CDR3 sequence (DNA): TGTGCCAGCAGTCCTGGGGCGGCTGGCACCGGGGAGCTGTTTTTT. It is translated as CASSPGAAGTGELFF. This chain joins TRBV7-3 and TRBJ2-2; a weak D match, TRBD1 (5 bases). The CDR3 extends over 15 amino acids. CDR1 is SGHTA and CDR2 is FQGTGA in the germline V gene. Trimming shortened V by 6 bases and J by 4 bases, and 15 bases separated the two germline ends.

This clonotype was counted at least ten times. The genes are TRBV14 and TRBJ1-4; D perhaps matches TRBD1 (6 bases). This CDR3 is built from 15 residues. Germline values: CDR1 SGHDN, CDR2 FVKESK. V gave up 3 bases and J gave up 3 bases, with 11 bases separating them. The CDR3 DNA sequence: TGTGCCAGCAGCCAGACCGGGACACCTAATGAAAAACTGTTTTTT. Its protein is CASSQTGTPNEKLFF.

The chain's CDR3 is CASSPAGQGESYEQYF. The CDR3, as DNA: TGTGCCAGCAGTCCGGCGGGACAGGGGGAATCCTACGAGCAGTACTTC. V and J are TRBV4-2 and TRBJ2-7; 11 positions agree with TRBD1. CDR1 and CDR2 (germline): LGHNA, YNFKEQ. This CDR3 has 16 residues. With 6 bases clipped from V and 1 base from J, the junction kept 8 bases outside the gene matches.

About this clonotype itself: A read error is possible here, since a much larger clone lies one base away. This chain uses TRBV6-1 with TRBJ2-5, with D unresolved. The germline V and J ends were trimmed by 6 bases and 3 bases, with 23 bases remaining between them. The CDR3 runs 17 residues. Germline lookup yields CDR1 MNHNS and CDR2 SASEGT. The CDR3 DNA reads TGTGCCAGCAGCTTAAACACAGTGAGAGGACCCAAAGAGACCCAGTACTTC. It is translated as CASSLNTVRGPKETQYF.

With respect to this clonotype: A much larger clone differs from this one at a single base, so this may be a read error. The chain carries TRBV6-5 and TRBJ1-4; D uncertain. This CDR3 contains 12 residues. Per the germline V gene, CDR1 is MNHEY and CDR2 is SVGAGI. In DNA, the CDR3 is TGTGCCAGCAGTACTAGAGATGAAAAACCGTTTTTT. Translation gives CASSTRDEKPFF.

This clonotype was seen more than once but under ten times. The chain is built from TRBV28 and TRBJ2-7; the D is unclear. The V gene lost 4 bases and the J gene lost 0 bases, with 10 bases spanning the gap. The CDR3 totals 14 residues. CDR1 is MDHEN and CDR2 is SYDVKM in the germline V gene. In DNA, the CDR3 is TGTGCCAGCAGTTCTCTGGCGAGCTCCTACGAGCAGTACTTC. It yields the protein CASSSLASSYEQYF.

This clonotype was observed a single time. Sequence at one end of the junction differs from germline and may be a read error. This chain uses TRBV6-5 with TRBJ2-7; 8 bases are a match to TRBD2. The CDR3 spans 14 residues. Looked up from germline, CDR1 is MNHEY and CDR2 is SVGAGI. Written as DNA, the CDR3 is TGTGCCTGCAGTTACCGCGGGGGGTCATACGAGCAGTACTTC. It encodes CACSYRGGSYEQYF.

This clonotype was seen more than once but under ten times. V and J are TRBV7-9 and TRBJ2-7; possibly TRBD1 for D (6 bases). The V gene's germline CDR1 is SEHNR and CDR2 FQNEAQ (reference sequence). The CDR3 spans 13 residues. V lost 5 bases, J lost 4 bases, and 12 bases lay in between. The CDR3 DNA reads TGTGCCAGCAGCCCCAAACAGGGTTACGAGCAGTACTTC. It encodes CASSPKQGYEQYF.

The chain uses TRBV7-9 and TRBJ2-7, with 10 nucleotides matching TRBD1. This CDR3 has 14 residues. V lost 3 bases, J lost 8 bases, and 7 bases stayed unmatched. Germline CDR1 reads SEHNR; CDR2 reads FQNEAQ (reference sequence). CDR3 sequence (DNA): TGTGCCAGCAGCTTGACAGGGGGCGGCTCCCAGCAGTACTTC. This codes for CASSLTGGGSQQYF.

In this sample, this clonotype turned up many times. The chain joins TRBV7-9 to TRBJ1-1; D remains unclear. Per germline, CDR1 SEHNR and CDR2 FQNEAQ (reference sequence). The CDR3 runs 16 residues. Trimming removed 1 base from V and 0 bases from J, with 12 bases in between. CDR3 DNA: TGTGCCAGCAGCTTAGGTCTGGGCGAGATGAACACTGAAGCTTTCTTT. Protein product: CASSLGLGEMNTEAFF.